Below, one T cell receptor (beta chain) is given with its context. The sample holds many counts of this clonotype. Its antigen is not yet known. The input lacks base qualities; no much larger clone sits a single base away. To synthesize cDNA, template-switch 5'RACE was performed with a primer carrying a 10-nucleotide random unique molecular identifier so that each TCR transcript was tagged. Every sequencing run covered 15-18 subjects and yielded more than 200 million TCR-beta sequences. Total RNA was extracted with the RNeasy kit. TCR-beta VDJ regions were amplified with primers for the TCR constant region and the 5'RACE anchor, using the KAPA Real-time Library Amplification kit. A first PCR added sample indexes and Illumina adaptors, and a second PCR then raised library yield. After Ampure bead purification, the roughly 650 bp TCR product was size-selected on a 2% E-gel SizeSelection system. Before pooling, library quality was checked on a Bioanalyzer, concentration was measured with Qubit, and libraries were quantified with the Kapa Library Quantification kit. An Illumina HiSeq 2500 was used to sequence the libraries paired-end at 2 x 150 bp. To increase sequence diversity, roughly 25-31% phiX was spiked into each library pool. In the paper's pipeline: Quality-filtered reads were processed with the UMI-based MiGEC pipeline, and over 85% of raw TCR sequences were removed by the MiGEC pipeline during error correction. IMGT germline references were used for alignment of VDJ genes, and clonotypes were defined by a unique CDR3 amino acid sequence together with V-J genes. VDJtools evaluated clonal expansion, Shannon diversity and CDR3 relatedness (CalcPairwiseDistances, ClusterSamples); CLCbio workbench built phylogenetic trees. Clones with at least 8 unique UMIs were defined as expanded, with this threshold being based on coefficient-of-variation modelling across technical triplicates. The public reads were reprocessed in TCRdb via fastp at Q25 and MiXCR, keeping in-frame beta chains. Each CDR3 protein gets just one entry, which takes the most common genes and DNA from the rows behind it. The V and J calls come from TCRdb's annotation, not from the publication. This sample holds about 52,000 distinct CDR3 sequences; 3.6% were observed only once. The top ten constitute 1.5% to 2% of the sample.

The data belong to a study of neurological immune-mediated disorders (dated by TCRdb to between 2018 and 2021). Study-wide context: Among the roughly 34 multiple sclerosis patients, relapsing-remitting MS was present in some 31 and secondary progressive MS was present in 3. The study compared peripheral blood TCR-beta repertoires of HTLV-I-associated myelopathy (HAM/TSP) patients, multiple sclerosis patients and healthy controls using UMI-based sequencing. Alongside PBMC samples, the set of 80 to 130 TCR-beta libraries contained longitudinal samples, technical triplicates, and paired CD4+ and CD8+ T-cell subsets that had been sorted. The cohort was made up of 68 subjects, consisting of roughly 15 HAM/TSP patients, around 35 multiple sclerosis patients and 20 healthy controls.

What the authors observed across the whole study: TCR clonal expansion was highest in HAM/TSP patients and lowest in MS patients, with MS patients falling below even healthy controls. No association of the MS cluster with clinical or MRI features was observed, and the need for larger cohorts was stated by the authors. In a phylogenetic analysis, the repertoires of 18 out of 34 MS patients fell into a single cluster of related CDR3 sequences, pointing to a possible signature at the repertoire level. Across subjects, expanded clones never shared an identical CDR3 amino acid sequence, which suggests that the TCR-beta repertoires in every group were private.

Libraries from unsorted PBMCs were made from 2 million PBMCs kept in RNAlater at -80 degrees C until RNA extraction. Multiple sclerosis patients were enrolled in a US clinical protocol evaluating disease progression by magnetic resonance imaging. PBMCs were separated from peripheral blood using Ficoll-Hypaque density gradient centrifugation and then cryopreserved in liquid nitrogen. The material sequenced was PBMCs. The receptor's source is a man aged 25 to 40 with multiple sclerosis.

Here the CDR3 is given as CASSQGYSFGSPYEQYF. The sequence in DNA is TGTGCCAGCAGCCAAGGATACTCTTTCGGGTCCCCCTACGAGCAGTACTTC. The sequence is built from TRBV3-1 and TRBJ2-7; too little of a D gene remains to name it. Its CDR3 holds 17 amino acids, cysteine through phenylalanine. Only the CDR3 DNA is retained, 51 bases long and in frame from the first base. Taken from the germline V gene (reference sequence), the CDR1 and CDR2 loops are LGHDT and YNNKEL. V sheds 1 base and J sheds 2 bases, leaving 18 bases between their ends.